These 5 T cell receptor beta chains were all obtained from the same sample, sequenced in a study of tumor-infiltrating lymphocytes in primary liver carcinoma. cDNA specific to TCR beta was made from roughly 500 ng of total RNA, with a constant-region primer employed for priming. Three nested multiplex PCR rounds, a slightly modified ARM-PCR, produced the libraries for TCR beta. The first two PCR rounds used TRBV1-TRBV30 forward primers with a C-beta reverse primer, 9 to 10 cycles each. TCRdb recomputed calls from the multiplex PCR reads with MiXCR, one row per CDR3 protein. The sample records around 60,000 distinct CDR3 sequences, about 65% being singletons. From approximately 20-30 mg of unsorted bulk tissue, DNA and RNA were co-extracted together. What was sequenced was liver tumor tissue from sampling region 4. Subset reported: tumor region T4, right-lateral pole. Receptors were obtained from a man between 40 and 49 years old with primary liver carcinoma and hepatitis B virus infection.

This chain connects TRBV6-1 to TRBJ1-5; no reliable D call. The CDR3 length is 11 residues. Germline CDR1 is MNHNS and CDR2 is SASEGT. Trimming took 4 bases from V and 8 from J, leaving 6 bases between them. This chain's CDR3 is CASSGLEPQHF. In DNA form, the CDR3 reads TGTGCCAGCAGTGGCCTCGAGCCCCAGCATTTT.

In the case of this clonotype: One junction end disagrees with the germline gene, perhaps due to a read error. The V gene is TRBV6-1, the J gene TRBJ1-5; 11 bases map to TRBD1. Per the germline V gene, CDR1 is MNHNS and CDR2 is SASEGT. There are 14 residues in the CDR3. The CDR3 protein is CTSMRTGGNKPQHF. The CDR3 nucleotides are TGTACCAGCATGAGGACAGGGGGCAATAAGCCCCAGCATTTT.

The V and J genes are TRBV15 and TRBJ2-1, with 8 bases matching TRBD1. This CDR3 is built from 14 residues. The germline CDR1 and CDR2 sequences are LNHNV and YYDKDF (reference sequence). V gave up 7 bases and J gave up 6 bases; unmatched junction bases: 8. The CDR3 spells CATTQDRVGNEQFF. CDR3 coding DNA: TGTGCCACCACCCAGGACAGGGTAGGCAATGAGCAGTTCTTC.

J is TRBJ2-5 and V is TRBV6-5, with D perhaps TRBD1 (5 bases). The germline gives CDR1 MNHEY, CDR2 SVGAGI. V was shortened by 5 bases and J by 2 bases, with 12 bases between the two germline ends. The CDR3 has 14 amino acids. The CDR3 here is CASSHIGHQETQYF. Here the CDR3 DNA reads TGTGCCAGCAGTCACATCGGACATCAAGAGACCCAGTACTTC.

The chain uses TRBV6-1 and TRBJ2-3; 8 positions agree with TRBD2. With 11 bases clipped from V and 3 bases from J, the junction kept 4 bases outside the gene matches. This CDR3 has 12 amino acids. The germline gives CDR1 MNHNS, CDR2 SASEGT. DNA of the CDR3: TGTGCCTGCCGGGGGGGGACAGATACGCAGTATTTT. This gives the protein CACRGGTDTQYF.